This T cell receptor (beta chain) is from a study of OX40 agonist ivuxolimab in advanced cancers. Study-level background: Patients were treated with intravenous ivuxolimab, dosed at 0.01 to 10 mg/kg and infused every 2 weeks. Patients with prior anti-PD-1, anti-PD-L1 or anti-CTLA-4 therapy were eligible; 35% to 45% had some. General study points: CD8+ T cells averaged more expanded clones than CD4+.

To note about this clone: As yet, its antigen is unknown.

Peripheral blood came from all dose cohorts at three timepoints. Sequencing used immunoSEQ multiplex PCR; TCRdb keeps in-frame clones, though not all of them. The sample holds about 67,000 clones, 80% to 90% seen once. Deletions cut 2 bases from V and 2 bases from J, with 10 bases between. The CDR3 totals 14 residues. From germline, CDR1 is SGHDT and CDR2 YYEEEE. This chain connects TRBV5-6 to TRBJ1-2, with TRBD1 as a possible D gene (6 bases). Here the sequenced sample was CD4+ or CD8+ T cells sorted from blood, taken in a trial of the OX40 agonist ivuxolimab. This receptor was obtained from an adult with an advanced solid tumor such as melanoma, head and neck, liver or kidney cancer. In DNA, the CDR3 is TGTGCCAGCAGCTTTGATCAGGGGAACTATGGCTACACCTTC. Protein product: CASSFDQGNYGYTF.